Listed below are T cell receptor beta chains from one sample, sequenced in a study of blood T cell repertoires in COVID-19. Method: immunoSEQ multiplex PCR; TCRdb's copy keeps in-frame clones and lacks some. This sample has 200,000 to 250,000 clones, with 75% to 90% found just once. The sequenced sample was PBMCs or T cells enriched from blood (not recorded which). The receptors here all came from a man over 45 who had been exposed to COVID-19. Each CDR3 is given with its conserved first and last residue. The D gene is left open where the match is weak.

V gene,D gene,CDR3 protein
TRBV23-1,TRBD2,CAKTSGRLWAYNEQFF
TRBV4-2,TRBD2,CASSLKLGTSGTDTQYF
TRBV7-2,TRBD1,CASSLRAGTAMNTEAFF
TRBV2,-,CASRREMNTEAFF
TRBV4-1,-,CASSQTHLNQPQHF
TRBV11-3,-,CASSSDTEAFF
TRBV19,-,CASSIDGLGGRFEKLFF
TRBV3-1/TRBV3-2,-,CASSQVLGEGTDTQYF
TRBV18,TRBD1,CASSSSGGPNEKLFF
TRBV28,-,CASSLGGELTEAFF
TRBV30,-,CAWSDGGQPRGHTF
TRBV6-5,TRBD2,CASSYKRGGVETQYF
TRBV12-3/TRBV12-4,-,CASSLYQETQYF
TRBV28,TRBD2,CASRGTSGSYGELFF
TRBV3-1/TRBV3-2,-,CASSQVFGMGRQPQHF
TRBV19,TRBD1,CASSTYRGPVGNQPQHF
TRBV7-3,-,CASSLVRGDSPLHF
TRBV18,-,CASSPLRGGIINGYTF
TRBV7-3,TRBD1,CASSLRTGSDTEAFF
TRBV5-1,-,CASSLVQGSGYTF
TRBV6-5,-,CASSQSTKETQYF
TRBV28,-,CASSPPQSPINEQFF
TRBV2,-,CASSELRTRYGYTF
TRBV7-2,-,CASSLNSGFGNTIYF
TRBV6-2/TRBV6-3,TRBD1,CASSYLDRGFGYTF
TRBV3-1/TRBV3-2,TRBD1,CASSRGLGAKSGEQYF
TRBV7-2,TRBD2,CASSRGGSYNEQFF
TRBV6-2/TRBV6-3,TRBD2,CASSRTSPVYNEQFF
TRBV28,TRBD1,CASNYRGPFRAQYF
TRBV18,-,CASSPTGQETQYF
TRBV7-2,TRBD2,CASSSWTSGVSNEQFF
TRBV27,-,CASSSTGSYGYTF